There are many counts of the clone carrying this T cell receptor beta chain. The antigen remains unidentified. The V and J ends lost 3 bases and 2 bases respectively, with 15 bases between them. CDR3 length: 15 residues. Germline V gives CDR1 DFQATT, CDR2 SNEGSKA (reference sequence). This record comes from a study of CD8+CD57+ T cells in acquired aplastic anemia. It was genomic DNA that served as the template for profiling TCR beta VDJ and CDR3. TCRdb reprocessed the reads via MiXCR and lists one record per CDR3 protein. The data hold fewer than 250,000 distinct CDR3 sequences, with approximately 45% observed a single time. General study results and limits: There were approximately 27 CD8+ CDR3 sequences that occurred in both patients and controls.

Sequencing was done on patients that had shown CD8+CD57+ cell expansion by flow cytometry. The chain is built from TRBV20-1 and TRBJ2-3; perhaps TRBD2 as D (6 bases). Sequenced: sorted CD4+, CD8+, or CD8+CD57+ T cells (not recorded which) from PBMCs. The receptor was derived from a human donor with aplastic anemia. The chain's CDR3 is CSASSRDSFTDTQYF. The CDR3 DNA follows: TGCAGTGCTAGTTCCCGGGACTCCTTCACAGATACGCAGTATTTT.